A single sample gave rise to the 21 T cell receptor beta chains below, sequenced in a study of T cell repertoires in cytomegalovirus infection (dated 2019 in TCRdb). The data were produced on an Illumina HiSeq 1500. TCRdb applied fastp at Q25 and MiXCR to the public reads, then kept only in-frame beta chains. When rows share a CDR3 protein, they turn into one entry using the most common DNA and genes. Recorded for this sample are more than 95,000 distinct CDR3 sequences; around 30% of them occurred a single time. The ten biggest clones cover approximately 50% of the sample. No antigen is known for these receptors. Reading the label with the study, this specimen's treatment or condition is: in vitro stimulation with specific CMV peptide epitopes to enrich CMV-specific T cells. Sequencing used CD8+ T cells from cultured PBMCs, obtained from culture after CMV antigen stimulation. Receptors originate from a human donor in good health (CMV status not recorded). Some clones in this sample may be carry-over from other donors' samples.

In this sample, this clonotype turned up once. The chain's CDR3 is CASSWGDGYTEAFF. The DNA of the CDR3 is TGTGCCAGCAGTTGGGGGGACGGCTACACTGAAGCTTTCTTT. V and J are TRBV6-1 and TRBJ1-1; weak D call: TRBD1 (5 bases). This CDR3 region has 14 residues. V lost 5 bases, J lost 3 bases, and 13 bases lay in between. CDR1 and CDR2 (germline): MNHNS, SASEGT.

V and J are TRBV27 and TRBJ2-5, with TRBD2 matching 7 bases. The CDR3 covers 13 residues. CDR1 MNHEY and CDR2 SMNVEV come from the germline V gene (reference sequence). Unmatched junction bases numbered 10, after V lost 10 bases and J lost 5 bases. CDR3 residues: CATQAGMEETQYF. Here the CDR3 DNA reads TGTGCCACCCAAGCGGGGATGGAGGAGACCCAGTACTTC.

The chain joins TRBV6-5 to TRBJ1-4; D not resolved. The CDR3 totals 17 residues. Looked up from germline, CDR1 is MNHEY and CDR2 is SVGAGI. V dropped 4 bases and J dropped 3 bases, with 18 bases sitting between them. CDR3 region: CASSSHLRGSANEKLFF. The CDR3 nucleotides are TGTGCCAGCAGTTCCCACTTACGAGGGAGTGCTAATGAAAAACTGTTTTTT.

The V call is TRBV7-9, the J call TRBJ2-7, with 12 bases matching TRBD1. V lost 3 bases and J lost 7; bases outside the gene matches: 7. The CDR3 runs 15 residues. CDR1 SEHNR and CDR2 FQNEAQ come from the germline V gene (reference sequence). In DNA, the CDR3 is TGTGCCAGCAGCTTCCCGGGACAGGGGGCGTGGGAGCAGTACTTC. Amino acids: CASSFPGQGAWEQYF.

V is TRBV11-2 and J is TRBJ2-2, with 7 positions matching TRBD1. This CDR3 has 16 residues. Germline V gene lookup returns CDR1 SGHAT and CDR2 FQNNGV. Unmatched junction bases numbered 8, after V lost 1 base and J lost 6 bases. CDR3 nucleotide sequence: TGTGCCAGCAGCTTAGTTTTAGGGACAGCTCCCGGGGAGCTGTTTTTT. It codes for CASSLVLGTAPGELFF.

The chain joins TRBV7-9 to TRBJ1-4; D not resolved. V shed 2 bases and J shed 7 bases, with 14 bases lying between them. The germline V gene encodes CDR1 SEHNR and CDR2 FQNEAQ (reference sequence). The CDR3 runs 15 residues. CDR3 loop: CASSLRGSDPEKLFF. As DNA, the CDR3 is TGTGCCAGCAGCTTAAGAGGAAGCGATCCTGAAAAACTGTTTTTT. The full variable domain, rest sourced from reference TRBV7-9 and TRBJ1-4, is DTGVSQNPRHKITKRGQNVTFRCDPISEHNRLYWYRQTLGQGPEFLTYFQNEAQLEKSRLLSDRFSAERPKGSFSTLEIQRTEQGDSAMYLCASSLRGSDPEKLFFGSGTQLSVL.

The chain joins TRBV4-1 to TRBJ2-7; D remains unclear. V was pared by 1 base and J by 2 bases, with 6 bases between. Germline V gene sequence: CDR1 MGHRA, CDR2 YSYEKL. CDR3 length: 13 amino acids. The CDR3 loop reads CASSQAVTYEQYF. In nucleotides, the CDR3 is TGCGCCAGCAGCCAAGCAGTAACCTACGAGCAGTACTTC.

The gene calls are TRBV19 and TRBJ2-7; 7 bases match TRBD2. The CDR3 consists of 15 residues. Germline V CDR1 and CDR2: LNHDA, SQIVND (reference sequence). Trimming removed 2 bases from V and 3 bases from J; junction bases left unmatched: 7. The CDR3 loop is CASSITVGGGYEQYF. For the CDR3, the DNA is TGTGCCAGTAGTATAACGGTCGGCGGGGGCTACGAGCAGTACTTC.

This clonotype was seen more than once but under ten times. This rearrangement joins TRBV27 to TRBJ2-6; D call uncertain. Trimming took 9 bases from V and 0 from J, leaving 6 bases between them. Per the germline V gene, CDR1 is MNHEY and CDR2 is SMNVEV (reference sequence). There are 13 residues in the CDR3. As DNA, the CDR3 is TGTGCCAGTATCCCCTCTGGGGCCAACGTCCTGACTTTC. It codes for CASIPSGANVLTF.

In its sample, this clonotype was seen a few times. The CDR3 DNA follows: TGTGCCAGCAGCTTAGGAAGGGTCATGGACACTGAAGCTTTCTTT. Translation gives CASSLGRVMDTEAFF. The V and J genes are TRBV7-9 and TRBJ1-1, with no clear D. V was pared by 1 base and J by 3 bases, with 12 bases between. Germline CDR1 SEHNR, CDR2 FQNEAQ (reference sequence). The CDR3 is 15 amino acids.

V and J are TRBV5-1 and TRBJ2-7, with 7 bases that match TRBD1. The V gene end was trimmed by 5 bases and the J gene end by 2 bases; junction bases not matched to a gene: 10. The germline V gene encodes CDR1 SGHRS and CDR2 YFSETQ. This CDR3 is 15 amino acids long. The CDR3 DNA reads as TGCGCCAGCAGTCCCGGGACAGCCAATCCCTACGAGCAGTACTTC. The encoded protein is CASSPGTANPYEQYF. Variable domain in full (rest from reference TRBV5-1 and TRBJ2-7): KAGVTQTPRYLIKTRGQQVTLSCSPISGHRSVSWYQQTPGQGLQFLFEYFSETQRNKGNFPGRFSGRQFSNSRSEMNVSTLELGDSALYLCASSPGTANPYEQYFGPGTRLTVT.

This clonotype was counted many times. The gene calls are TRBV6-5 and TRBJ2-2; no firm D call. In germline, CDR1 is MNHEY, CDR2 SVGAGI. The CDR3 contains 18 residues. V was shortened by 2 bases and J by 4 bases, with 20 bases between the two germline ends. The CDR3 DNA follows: TGTGCCAGCAGTTACCGGGCCTTCCAGCCCCGAGGCACCGGGGAGCTGTTTTTT. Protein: CASSYRAFQPRGTGELFF.

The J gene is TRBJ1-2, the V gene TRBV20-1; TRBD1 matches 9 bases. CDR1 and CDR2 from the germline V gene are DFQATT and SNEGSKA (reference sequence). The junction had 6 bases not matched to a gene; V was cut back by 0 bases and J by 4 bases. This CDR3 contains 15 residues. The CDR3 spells CSARDVDRGAYGYTF. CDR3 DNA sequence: TGCAGTGCTAGAGATGTCGACAGGGGGGCCTATGGCTACACCTTC.

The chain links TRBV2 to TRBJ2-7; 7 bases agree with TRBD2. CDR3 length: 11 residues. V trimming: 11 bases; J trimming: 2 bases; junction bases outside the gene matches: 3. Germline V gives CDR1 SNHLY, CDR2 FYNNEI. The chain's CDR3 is CAGGLAYEQYF. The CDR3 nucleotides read TGTGCCGGCGGACTAGCCTACGAGCAGTACTTC.

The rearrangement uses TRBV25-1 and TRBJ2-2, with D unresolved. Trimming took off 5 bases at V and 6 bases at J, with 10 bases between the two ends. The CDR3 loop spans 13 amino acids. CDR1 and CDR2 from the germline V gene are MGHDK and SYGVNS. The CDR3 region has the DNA TGTGCCAGCAGTCGAGGCATCCCCGGGGAGCTGTTTTTT. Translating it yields CASSRGIPGELFF.

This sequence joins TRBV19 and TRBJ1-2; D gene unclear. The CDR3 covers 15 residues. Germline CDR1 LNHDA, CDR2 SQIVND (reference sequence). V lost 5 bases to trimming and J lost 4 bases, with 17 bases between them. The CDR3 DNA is TGTGCCAGTAGTCCCGTGGCGGGAATTGTCTATGGCTACACCTTC. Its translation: CASSPVAGIVYGYTF.

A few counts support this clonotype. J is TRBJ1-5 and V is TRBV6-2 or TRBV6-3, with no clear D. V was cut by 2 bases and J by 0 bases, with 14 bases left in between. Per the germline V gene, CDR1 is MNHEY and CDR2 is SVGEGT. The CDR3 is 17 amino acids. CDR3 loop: CASSYPQGLYSNQPQHF. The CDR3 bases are TGTGCCAGCAGTTACCCGCAAGGATTATATAGCAATCAGCCCCAGCATTTT.

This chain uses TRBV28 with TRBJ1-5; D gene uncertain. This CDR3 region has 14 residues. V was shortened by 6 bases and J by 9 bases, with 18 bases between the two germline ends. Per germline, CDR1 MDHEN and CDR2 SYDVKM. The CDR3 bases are TGTGCCAGCAGCCCCGAGAATGCCGTTAGGCCCCAGCATTTT. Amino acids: CASSPENAVRPQHF. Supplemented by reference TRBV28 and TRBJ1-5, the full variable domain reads DVKVTQSSRYLVKRTGEKVFLECVQDMDHENMFWYRQDPGLGLRLIYFSYDVKMKEKGDIPEGYSVSREKKERFSLILESASTNQTSMYLCASSPENAVRPQHFGDGTRLSIL.

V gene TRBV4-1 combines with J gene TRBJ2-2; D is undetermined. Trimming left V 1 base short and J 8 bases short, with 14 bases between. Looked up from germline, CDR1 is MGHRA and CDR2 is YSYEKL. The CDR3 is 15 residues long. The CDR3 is CASSQVDTREGELFF. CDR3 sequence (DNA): TGCGCCAGCAGCCAAGTTGACACCAGAGAGGGGGAGCTGTTTTTT.

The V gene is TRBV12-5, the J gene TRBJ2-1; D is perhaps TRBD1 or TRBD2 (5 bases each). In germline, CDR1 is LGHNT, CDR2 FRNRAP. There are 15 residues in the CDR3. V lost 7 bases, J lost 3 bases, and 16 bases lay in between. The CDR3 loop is CASDGDGGSYNEQFF. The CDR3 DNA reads TGTGCTAGTGATGGGGACGGAGGAAGCTACAATGAGCAGTTCTTC. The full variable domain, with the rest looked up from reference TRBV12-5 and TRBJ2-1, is DARVTQTPRHKVTEMGQEVTMRCQPILGHNTVFWYRQTMMQGLELLAYFRNRAPLDDSGMPKDRFSAEMPDATLATLKIQPSEPRDSAVYFCASDGDGGSYNEQFFGPGTRLTVL.

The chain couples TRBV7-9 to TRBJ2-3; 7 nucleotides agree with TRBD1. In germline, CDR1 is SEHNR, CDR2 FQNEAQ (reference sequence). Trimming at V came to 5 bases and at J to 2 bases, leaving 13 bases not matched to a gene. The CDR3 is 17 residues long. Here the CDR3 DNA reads TGTGCCAGCAGCAATCCTCCGGGACAGCGATACACAGATACGCAGTATTTT. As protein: CASSNPPGQRYTDTQYF. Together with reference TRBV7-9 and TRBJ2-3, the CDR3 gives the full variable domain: DTGVSQNPRHKITKRGQNVTFRCDPISEHNRLYWYRQTLGQGPEFLTYFQNEAQLEKSRLLSDRFSAERPKGSFSTLEIQRTEQGDSAMYLCASSNPPGQRYTDTQYFGPGTRLTVL.